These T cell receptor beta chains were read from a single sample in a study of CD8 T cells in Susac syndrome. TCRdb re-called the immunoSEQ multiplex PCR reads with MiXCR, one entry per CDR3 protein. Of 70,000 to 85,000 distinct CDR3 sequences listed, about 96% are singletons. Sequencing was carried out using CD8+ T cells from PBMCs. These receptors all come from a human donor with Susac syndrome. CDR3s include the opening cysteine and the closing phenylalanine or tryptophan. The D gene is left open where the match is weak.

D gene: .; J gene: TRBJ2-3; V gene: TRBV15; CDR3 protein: CATSRDGVVSTDTQYF; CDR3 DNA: TGTGCCACCAGCAGAGATGGGGTGGTTAGCACAGATACGCAGTATTTT
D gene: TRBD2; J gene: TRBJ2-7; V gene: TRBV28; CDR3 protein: CASSAKRDGEQYF; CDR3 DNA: TGTGCCAGCAGTGCAAAGCGGGACGGAGAGCAGTACTTC
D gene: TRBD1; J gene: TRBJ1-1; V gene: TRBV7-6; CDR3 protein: CASSLGQGSNTEAFF; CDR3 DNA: TGTGCCAGCAGCCTGGGACAGGGATCGAACACTGAAGCTTTCTTT
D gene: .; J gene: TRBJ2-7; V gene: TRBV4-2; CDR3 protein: CASSQGSEQYF; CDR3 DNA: TGTGCCAGCAGCCAAGGGAGCGAGCAGTACTTC
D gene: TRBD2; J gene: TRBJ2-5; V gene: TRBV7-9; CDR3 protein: CASLSGGAQETQYF; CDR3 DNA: TGTGCCAGCCTTAGCGGGGGGGCCCAGGAGACCCAGTACTTC
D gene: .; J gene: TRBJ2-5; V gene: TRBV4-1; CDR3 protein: CASSSGGETQYF; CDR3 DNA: TGCGCCAGCAGCTCTGGTGGGGAGACCCAGTACTTC
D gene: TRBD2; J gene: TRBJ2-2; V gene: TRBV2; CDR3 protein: CASSEVAGTNTGELFF; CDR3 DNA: TGTGCCAGCAGTGAAGTAGCGGGGACGAACACCGGGGAGCTGTTTTTT
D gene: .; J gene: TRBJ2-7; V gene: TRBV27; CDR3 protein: CASSLSINFLGTYEQYF; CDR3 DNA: TGTGCCAGCAGTTTATCGATTAATTTCCTGGGTACCTACGAGCAGTACTTC
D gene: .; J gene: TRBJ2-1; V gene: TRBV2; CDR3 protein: CASRGGSSYNEQFF; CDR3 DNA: TGTGCCAGCAGAGGAGGGAGCTCCTACAATGAGCAGTTCTTC
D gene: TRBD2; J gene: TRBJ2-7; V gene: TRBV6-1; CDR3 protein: CASIQAGPPLYEQYF; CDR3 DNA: TGTGCCAGCATCCAAGCGGGACCCCCCCTTTACGAGCAGTACTTC
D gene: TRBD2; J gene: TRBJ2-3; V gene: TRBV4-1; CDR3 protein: CASSHLSSGYEDTQYF; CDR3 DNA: TGCGCCAGCAGCCATCTTTCTAGCGGTTACGAAGATACGCAGTATTTT
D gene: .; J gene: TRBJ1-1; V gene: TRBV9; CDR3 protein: CASSVELNTEAFF; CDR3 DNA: TGTGCCAGCAGCGTAGAGTTGAACACTGAAGCTTTCTTT
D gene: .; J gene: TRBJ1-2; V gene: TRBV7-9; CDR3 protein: CASSSPGLYGYTF; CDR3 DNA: TGTGCCAGCAGCTCGCCGGGACTCTATGGCTACACCTTC
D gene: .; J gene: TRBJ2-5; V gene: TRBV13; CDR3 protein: CASSPRGQGETQYF; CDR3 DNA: TGTGCCAGCAGCCCGCGGGGGCAGGGGGAGACCCAGTACTTC
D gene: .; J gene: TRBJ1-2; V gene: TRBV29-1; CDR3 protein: CSVEALSTSPLGNPNVIYGYTF; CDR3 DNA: TGCAGCGTTGAGGCCCTGTCCACCTCCCCTTTGGGGAATCCGAACGTGATCTATGGCTACACCTTC
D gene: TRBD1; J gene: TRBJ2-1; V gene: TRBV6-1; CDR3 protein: CAIWTGANEQFF; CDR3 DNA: TGTGCCATCTGGACAGGGGCGAATGAGCAGTTCTTC
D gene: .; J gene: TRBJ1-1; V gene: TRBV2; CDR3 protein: CASSRETASWNTEAFF; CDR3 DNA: TGTGCCAGCAGCCGGGAAACAGCTAGTTGGAACACTGAAGCTTTCTTT
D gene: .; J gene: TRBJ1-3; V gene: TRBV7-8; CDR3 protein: CASSPRNYQGKQGNTIYF; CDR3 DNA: TGTGCCAGCAGCCCCAGAAACTATCAGGGAAAGCAGGGGAACACCATATATTTT
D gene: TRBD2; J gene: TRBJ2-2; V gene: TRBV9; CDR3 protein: CASSPSSRGAGELFF; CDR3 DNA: TGTGCCAGCAGCCCGTCGTCGCGGGGGGCCGGGGAGCTGTTTTTT
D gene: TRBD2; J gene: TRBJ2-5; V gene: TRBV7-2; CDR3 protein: CASSQTSGIQETQYF; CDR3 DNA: TGTGCCAGCAGCCAGACTAGCGGGATCCAAGAGACCCAGTACTTC
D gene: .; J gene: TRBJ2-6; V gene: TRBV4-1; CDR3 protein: CASSSVGANVLTF; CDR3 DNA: TGCGCCAGCAGCTCCGTCGGGGCCAACGTCCTGACTTTC
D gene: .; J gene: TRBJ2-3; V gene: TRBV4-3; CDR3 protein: CASSPFRGDTQYF; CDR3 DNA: TGCGCCAGCAGCCCCTTCCGGGGGGATACGCAGTATTTT
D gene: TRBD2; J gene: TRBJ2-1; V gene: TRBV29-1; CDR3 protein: CSVEGGGAPYNEQFF; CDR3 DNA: TGCAGCGTTGAAGGGGGAGGGGCCCCCTACAATGAGCAGTTCTTC
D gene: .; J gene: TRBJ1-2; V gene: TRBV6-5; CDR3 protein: CASSSVGGNGYTF; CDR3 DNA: TGTGCCAGCAGTTCGGTTGGAGGCAATGGCTACACCTTC
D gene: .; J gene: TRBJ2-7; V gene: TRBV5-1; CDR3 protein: CASSLAQSSYEQYF; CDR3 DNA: TGCGCCAGCAGCTTGGCACAGAGCTCCTACGAGCAGTACTTC
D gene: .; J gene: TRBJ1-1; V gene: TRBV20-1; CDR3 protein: CSARAVGLGTEAFF; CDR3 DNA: TGCAGTGCTAGAGCGGTGGGCCTAGGGACTGAAGCTTTCTTT
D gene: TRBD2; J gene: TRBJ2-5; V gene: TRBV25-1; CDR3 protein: CASSVLREPNRETQYF; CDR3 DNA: TGTGCCAGCAGTGTCCTGCGGGAGCCCAACCGGGAGACCCAGTACTTC
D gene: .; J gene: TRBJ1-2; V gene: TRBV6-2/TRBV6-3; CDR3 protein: CASSYVGQQSYGYTF; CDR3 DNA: TGTGCCAGCAGTTACGTTGGACAACAGAGCTATGGCTACACCTTC
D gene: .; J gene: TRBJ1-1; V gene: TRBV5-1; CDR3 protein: CASRRQLNLNTEAFF; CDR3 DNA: TGCGCCAGCAGGCGACAGCTGAATTTGAACACTGAAGCTTTCTTT